These T cell receptor beta chains were read from a single sample in a study of cytomegalovirus exposure and HLA in healthy donors. Profiling relied on immunoSEQ multiplex PCR, and the TCRdb table lists in-frame clones only, not all of them. Of some 130,000 clones in the sample, roughly 79% are singletons; the top ten hold less than 35%. Input material: PBMCs. The receptors derive from a man younger than 40 in good health and CMV-seropositive. Both conserved end residues are part of each CDR3. A D gene is named only where the DNA matches it firmly. Clone size is shown for a subset of rows, as once, few, many or a class of expanded clone.

>-|TRBD2|TRBV10-2|TRBJ2-1
CASSELAGGWYNEQFF
TGCGCCAGCAGTGAATTAGCGGGAGGTTGGTACAATGAGCAGTTCTTC
>-|TRBD2|TRBV7-3|TRBJ2-3
CASQPGGGDTQYF
TGTGCCAGCCAACCGGGAGGGGGAGATACGCAGTATTTT
>-|-|TRBV30|TRBJ2-5
CAWRDGTRRSPQYF
TGTGCCTGGAGGGACGGGACAAGGAGGAGTCCCCAGTACTTC
>-|TRBD2|TRBV19|TRBJ2-1
CASSIVGTSGYNEQFF
TGTGCCAGTAGTATAGTCGGGACTAGCGGATACAATGAGCAGTTCTTC
>-|TRBD2|TRBV12-5|TRBJ2-1
CASGQTSGGYNEQFF
TGTGCTAGTGGGCAAACTAGCGGGGGTTACAATGAGCAGTTCTTC
>-|TRBD1|TRBV10-3|TRBJ2-7
CAISGQVLEQYF
TGTGCCATCAGCGGACAGGTGCTCGAGCAGTACTTC
>once|TRBD1|TRBV11-2|TRBJ1-4
CASSTPPGTGGEKLFF
TGTGCCAGCAGCACACCGCCCGGGACAGGGGGGGAAAAACTGTTTTTT
>-|-|TRBV5-1|TRBJ2-7
CASSLGQGNYEQYF
TGCGCCAGCAGCTTGGGGCAGGGCAACTACGAGCAGTACTTC
>-|-|TRBV7-2|TRBJ2-3
CASSLFQGTSTDTQYF
TGTGCCAGCAGCTTATTCCAGGGAACTAGCACAGATACGCAGTATTTT
>-|TRBD1|TRBV7-8|TRBJ2-3
CASSGDRGDTQYF
TGTGCCAGCAGCGGAGACAGGGGCGATACGCAGTATTTT
>-|-|TRBV7-3|TRBJ2-1
CASSLIGSGEQFF
TGTGCCAGCAGCTTAATAGGTAGCGGCGAGCAGTTCTTC
>-|-|TRBV6-6|TRBJ2-4
CASSLGTIQYF
TGTGCCAGCAGTTTGGGGACTATTCAGTACTTC
>-|TRBD1|TRBV7-6|TRBJ1-1
CASSLVGTAEAFF
TGTGCCAGCAGCTTAGTTGGGACAGCTGAAGCTTTCTTT
>-|-|TRBV6-6|TRBJ1-1
CASSYSAVNTEAFF
TGTGCCAGCAGTTACTCGGCCGTGAACACTGAAGCTTTCTTT
>-|TRBD1|TRBV6-5|TRBJ1-3
CASSRQGSSGNTIYF
TGTGCCAGCAGCAGACAGGGGAGCTCTGGAAACACCATATATTTT
>-|TRBD1|TRBV4-3|TRBJ1-2
CASSRVGTGAYYGYTF
TGCGCCAGCAGCCGTGTAGGGACAGGAGCTTACTATGGCTACACCTTC
>few|-|TRBV7-9|TRBJ2-3
CASSRERGDTQYF
TGTGCCAGCAGTCGAGAAAGAGGGGATACGCAGTATTTT
>-|TRBD1|TRBV7-2|TRBJ2-2
CASSLSLGGTGVTGELFF
TGTGCCAGCAGCTTAAGTCTGGGCGGGACAGGGGTTACCGGGGAGCTGTTTTTT
>-|TRBD1|TRBV6-6|TRBJ2-5
CASRQRQGKETQYF
TGTGCCAGCAGGCAACGACAGGGGAAAGAGACCCAGTACTTC
>-|TRBD2|TRBV5-5|TRBJ2-7
CASSWWTSGNEQYF
TGTGCCAGCAGCTGGTGGACTAGCGGGAACGAGCAGTACTTC
>-|-|TRBV5-6|TRBJ2-5
CASSRGTGRDGETQYF
TGTGCCAGCAGCCGAGGAACGGGTCGAGATGGAGAGACCCAGTACTTC
>-|TRBD1|TRBV5-1|TRBJ2-5
CASTGQGQETQYF
TGCGCCAGCACCGGACAGGGGCAAGAGACCCAGTACTTC
>-|TRBD2|TRBV5-1|TRBJ2-5
CASSSTPSIAGQETQYF
TGCGCCAGCAGCTCCACTCCTAGTATAGCGGGTCAAGAGACCCAGTACTTC
>-|-|TRBV10-3|TRBJ2-1
CAIRSLGGGLNEQFF
TGTGCCATCAGGTCCTTAGGGGGGGGGCTCAATGAGCAGTTCTTC
>once|TRBD2|TRBV7-2|TRBJ2-7
CASSLDPGGSYEQYF
TGTGCCAGCAGCTTAGACCCGGGGGGTTCCTACGAGCAGTACTTC
>-|TRBD1|TRBV10-1|TRBJ1-1
CASSRGTGWGTEAFF
TGCGCCAGCAGCAGAGGGACAGGGTGGGGAACTGAAGCTTTCTTT
>-|TRBD2|TRBV7-8|TRBJ2-1
CASSQGTSGSNEQFF
TGTGCCAGCAGCCAAGGGACTAGCGGGAGCAATGAGCAGTTCTTC
>-|-|TRBV6-1|TRBJ1-1
CASYLHRDTEAFF
TGTGCCAGCTACCTACACAGGGACACTGAAGCTTTCTTT
>-|-|TRBV19|TRBJ2-2
CASTRGRGVGGTGELFF
TGTGCCAGTACCCGAGGTAGAGGGGTCGGGGGCACCGGGGAGCTGTTTTTT
>-|-|TRBV30|TRBJ1-3
CAWTTGSSGNTIYF
TGTGCCTGGACCACAGGGAGCTCTGGAAACACCATATATTTT
>-|-|TRBV7-2|TRBJ1-1
CASSLPIQENTEAFF
TGTGCCAGCAGCTTACCAATACAGGAGAACACTGAAGCTTTCTTT
>-|-|TRBV6-6|TRBJ1-1
CASSFQGMTEAFF
TGTGCCAGCAGTTTCCAGGGTATGACTGAAGCTTTCTTT
>-|TRBD2|TRBV5-1|TRBJ2-1
CASSLETAGPYNEQFF
TGCGCCAGCAGCTTGGAAACAGCGGGACCCTACAATGAGCAGTTCTTC
>-|-|TRBV19|TRBJ1-2
CASRDRFYGYTF
TGTGCCAGTAGGGACAGATTCTATGGCTACACCTTC
>-|TRBD1|TRBV5-4|TRBJ1-1
CASSLQGAGAFF
TGTGCCAGCAGCTTACAGGGGGCGGGGGCTTTCTTT
>-|TRBD2|TRBV5-1|TRBJ2-1
CASSPTSGTNNEQFF
TGCGCCAGCAGCCCCACTAGCGGGACCAACAATGAGCAGTTCTTC